The sequence of this T cell receptor (beta chain) was determined in a study of CD8 T cells in ankylosing spondylitis. Notes on the study in general: In reactive arthritis synovial fluid and blood, some motif variants had been reported before. Significant enrichment of disease-linked clones was reportedly seen in matched ankylosing spondylitis synovial fluid.

In its sample, this clonotype was seen many times. Antigen specificity is unknown. CDR3 length: 15 residues. V was cut by 4 bases and J by 0 bases, with 11 bases left in between. Germline CDR1 reads SGHRS; CDR2 reads YFSETQ. Each CDR3 protein gets one entry after TCRdb re-called the 5' RACE reads with MiXCR. The top ten hold just under 30% of the sample, which has 180,000 or so distinct CDR3 sequences, more than 9% seen once. The sample consisted of blood, either unsorted or a sorted T cell fraction (not recorded which). The TCR originated in a male donor with ankylosing spondylitis or in good health (not recorded which). This chain links TRBV5-1 with TRBJ2-1; tentative D call: TRBD2 (6 bases). CDR3 sequence (DNA): TGCGCCAGCAGCGAGCGGGTATCCTCCTACAATGAGCAGTTCTTC. Protein sequence: CASSERVSSYNEQFF.